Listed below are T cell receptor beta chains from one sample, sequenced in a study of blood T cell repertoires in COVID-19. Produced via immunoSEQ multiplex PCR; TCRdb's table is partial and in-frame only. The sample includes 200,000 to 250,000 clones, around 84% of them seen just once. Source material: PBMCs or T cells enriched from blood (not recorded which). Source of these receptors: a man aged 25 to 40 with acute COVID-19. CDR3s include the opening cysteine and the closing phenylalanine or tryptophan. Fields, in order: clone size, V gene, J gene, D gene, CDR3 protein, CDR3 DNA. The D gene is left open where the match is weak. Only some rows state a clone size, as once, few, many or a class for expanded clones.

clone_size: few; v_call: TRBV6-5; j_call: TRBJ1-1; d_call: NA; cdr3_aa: CASCETDLNTEAFF; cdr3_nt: TGTGCCAGCTGCGAGACAGACTTGAACACTGAAGCTTTCTTT
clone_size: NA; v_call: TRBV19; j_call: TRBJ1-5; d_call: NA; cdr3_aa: CASSLGDNQPQHF; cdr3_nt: TGTGCCAGTAGCCTGGGAGATAATCAGCCCCAGCATTTT
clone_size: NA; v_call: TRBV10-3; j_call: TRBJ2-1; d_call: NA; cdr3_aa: CAISESMDTPQQFF; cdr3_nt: TGTGCCATCAGTGAGTCAATGGACACCCCTCAGCAGTTCTTC
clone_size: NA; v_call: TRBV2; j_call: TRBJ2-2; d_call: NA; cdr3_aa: CASSEEAAGTGELFF; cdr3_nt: TGTGCCAGCAGTGAAGAAGCCGCCGGCACCGGGGAGCTGTTTTTT
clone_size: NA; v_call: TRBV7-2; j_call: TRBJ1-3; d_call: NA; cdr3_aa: CASSLMQASSGNTIYF; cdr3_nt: TGTGCCAGCAGCTTAATGCAGGCTTCCTCTGGAAACACCATATATTTT
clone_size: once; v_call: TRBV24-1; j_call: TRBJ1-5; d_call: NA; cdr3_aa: CATSEGGRNQPQHF; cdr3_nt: TGTGCCACCAGTGAAGGGGGTCGCAATCAGCCCCAGCATTTT
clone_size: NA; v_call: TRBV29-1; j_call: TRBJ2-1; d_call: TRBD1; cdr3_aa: CSETTGVNEQFF; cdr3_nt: TGCAGCGAAACGACAGGGGTCAATGAGCAGTTCTTC
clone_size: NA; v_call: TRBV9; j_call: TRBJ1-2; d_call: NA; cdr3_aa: CASSVDSSNYGYTF; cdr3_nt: TGTGCCAGCAGCGTAGACAGTTCCAACTATGGCTACACCTTC
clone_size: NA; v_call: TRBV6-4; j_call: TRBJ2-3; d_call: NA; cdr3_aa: CASSGGGVTDTQYF; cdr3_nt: TGTGCCAGCAGTGGCGGCGGGGTCACAGATACGCAGTATTTT
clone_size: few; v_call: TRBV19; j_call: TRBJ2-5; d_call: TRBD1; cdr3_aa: CASSIGQGAETQYF; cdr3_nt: TGTGCCAGTAGTATTGGACAGGGGGCAGAGACCCAGTACTTC
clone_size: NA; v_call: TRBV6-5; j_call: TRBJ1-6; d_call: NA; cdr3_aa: CASSSRESSYNSPLHF; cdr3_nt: TGTGCCAGCAGTTCACGGGAGTCCTCCTATAATTCACCCCTCCACTTT
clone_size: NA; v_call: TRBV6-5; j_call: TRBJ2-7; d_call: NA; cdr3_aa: CASRREPYEQYF; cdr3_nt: TGTGCCAGCAGAAGGGAGCCCTACGAGCAGTACTTC
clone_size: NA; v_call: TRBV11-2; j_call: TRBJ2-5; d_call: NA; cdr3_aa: CASSSGFSGVGRETQYF; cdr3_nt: TGTGCCAGCAGCTCTGGCTTTTCGGGGGTCGGGCGAGAGACCCAGTACTTC
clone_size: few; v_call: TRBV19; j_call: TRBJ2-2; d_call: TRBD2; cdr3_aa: CASSRRTSTGELFF; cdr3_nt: TGTGCCAGTAGTAGACGGACTAGCACCGGGGAGCTGTTTTTT
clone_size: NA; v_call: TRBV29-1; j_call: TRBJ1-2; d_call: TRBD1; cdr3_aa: CSVEGAGTAANYGYTF; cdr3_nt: TGCAGCGTTGAAGGAGCCGGGACAGCAGCTAACTATGGCTACACCTTC
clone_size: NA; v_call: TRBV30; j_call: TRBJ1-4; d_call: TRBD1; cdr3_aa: CAWSNTGELGEKLFF; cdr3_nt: TGTGCCTGGAGCAACACAGGGGAATTGGGCGAAAAACTGTTTTTT
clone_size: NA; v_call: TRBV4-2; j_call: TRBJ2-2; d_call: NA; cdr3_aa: CASSQEAGAGTGELFF; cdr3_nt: TGTGCCAGCAGCCAAGAGGCGGGGGCGGGCACCGGGGAGCTGTTTTTT
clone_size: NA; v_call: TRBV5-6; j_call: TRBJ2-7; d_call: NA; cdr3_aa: CASRLPGSHEQYF; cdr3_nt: TGTGCCAGCAGACTCCCAGGTAGTCACGAGCAGTACTTC
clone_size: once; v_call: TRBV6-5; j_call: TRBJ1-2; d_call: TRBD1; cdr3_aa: CASSFRTGGDGYTF; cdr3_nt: TGTGCCAGCAGTTTCAGAACAGGGGGGGATGGCTACACCTTC
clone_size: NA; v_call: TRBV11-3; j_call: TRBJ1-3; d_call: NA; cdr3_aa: CASSDLQAGNTIYF; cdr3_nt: TGTGCCAGCAGCGACCTTCAGGCTGGAAACACCATATATTTT
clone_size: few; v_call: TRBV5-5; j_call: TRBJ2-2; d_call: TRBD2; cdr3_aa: CASSLRASGGPVTGELFF; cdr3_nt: TGTGCCAGCAGCTTGAGGGCTAGCGGGGGGCCTGTCACCGGGGAGCTGTTTTTT
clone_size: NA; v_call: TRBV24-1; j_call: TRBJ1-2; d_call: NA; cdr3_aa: CATSDGTSQTRGYTF; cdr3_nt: TGTGCCACCAGTGATGGGACTTCTCAGACACGGGGCTACACCTTC
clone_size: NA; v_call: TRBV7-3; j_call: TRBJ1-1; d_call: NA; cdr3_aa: CASSPTNTEAFF; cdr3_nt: TGTGCCAGCAGCCCGACAAACACTGAAGCTTTCTTT
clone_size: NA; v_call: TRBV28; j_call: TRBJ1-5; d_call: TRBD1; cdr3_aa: CASSSRDRGINQPQHF; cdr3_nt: TGTGCCAGCAGTTCCCGGGACAGGGGGATCAATCAGCCCCAGCATTTT
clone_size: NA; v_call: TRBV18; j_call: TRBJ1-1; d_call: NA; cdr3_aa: CASSQGTSSEAFF; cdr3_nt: TGTGCCAGCTCACAAGGGACAAGTTCTGAAGCTTTCTTT
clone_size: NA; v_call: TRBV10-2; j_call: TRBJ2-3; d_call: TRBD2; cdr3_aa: CATPPGLAFRGDTQYF; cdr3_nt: TGCGCCACTCCGCCGGGACTAGCTTTCCGTGGAGATACGCAGTATTTT
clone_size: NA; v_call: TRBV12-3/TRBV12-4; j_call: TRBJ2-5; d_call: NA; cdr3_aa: CASSLASQETQYF; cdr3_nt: TGTGCCAGCAGTTTAGCGTCACAAGAGACCCAGTACTTC
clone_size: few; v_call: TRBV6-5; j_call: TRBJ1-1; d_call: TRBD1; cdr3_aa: CASTLGQVNTEAFF; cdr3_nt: TGTGCCAGCACCCTAGGACAGGTCAACACTGAAGCTTTCTTT
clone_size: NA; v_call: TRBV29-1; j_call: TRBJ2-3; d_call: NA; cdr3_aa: CSVGLALKDTQYF; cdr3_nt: TGCAGCGTTGGGCTAGCGCTTAAAGATACGCAGTATTTT
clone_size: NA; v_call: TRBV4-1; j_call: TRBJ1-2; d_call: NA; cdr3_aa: CASSQELGIQNYGYTF; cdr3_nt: TGCGCCAGCAGCCAAGAACTCGGGATTCAGAACTATGGCTACACCTTC
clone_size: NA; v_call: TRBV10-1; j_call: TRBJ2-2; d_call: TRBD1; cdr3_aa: CASMGSGGDTGELFF; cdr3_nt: TGCGCCTCGATGGGGTCAGGGGGCGACACCGGGGAGCTGTTTTTT
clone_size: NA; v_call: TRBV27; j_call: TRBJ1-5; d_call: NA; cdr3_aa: CASRGGASNQPQHF; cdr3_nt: TGTGCCAGCAGGGGGGGTGCTAGCAATCAGCCCCAGCATTTT
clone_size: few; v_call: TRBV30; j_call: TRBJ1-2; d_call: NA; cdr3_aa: CASKWRKDGYTF; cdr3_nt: TGTGCCTCTAAATGGAGGAAAGATGGCTACACCTTC
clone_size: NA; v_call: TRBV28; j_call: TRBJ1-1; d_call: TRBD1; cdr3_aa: CASSYTGGAFF; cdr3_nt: TGTGCCAGCAGCTACACAGGGGGAGCTTTCTTT
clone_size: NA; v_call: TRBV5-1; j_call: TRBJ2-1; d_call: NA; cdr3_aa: CASSLGGANYNEQFF; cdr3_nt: TGCGCCAGCAGCTTGGGAGGAGCTAACTACAATGAGCAGTTCTTC
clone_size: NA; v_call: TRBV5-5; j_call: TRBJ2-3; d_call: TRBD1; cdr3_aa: CASSSYAVDRVVTDTQYF; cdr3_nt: TGTGCCAGCAGCTCTTACGCGGTGGACAGGGTTGTAACAGATACGCAGTATTTT
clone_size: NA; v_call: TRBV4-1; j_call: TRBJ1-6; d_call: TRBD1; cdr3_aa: CASSRTQGESPLHF; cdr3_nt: TGCGCCAGCAGCCGGACACAGGGGGAGTCACCCCTCCACTTT
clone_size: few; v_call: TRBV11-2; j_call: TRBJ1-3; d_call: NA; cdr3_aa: CASSYPGTLGNTIYF; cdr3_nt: TGTGCCAGCAGCTATCCCGGGACACTAGGAAACACCATATATTTT
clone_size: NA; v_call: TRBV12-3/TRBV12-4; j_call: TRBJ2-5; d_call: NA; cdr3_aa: CASSSRREETQYF; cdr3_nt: TGTGCCAGCAGTTCGCGGCGCGAAGAGACCCAGTACTTC
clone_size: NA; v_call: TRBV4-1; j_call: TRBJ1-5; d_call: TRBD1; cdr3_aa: CASSQDWGQGWQPQHF; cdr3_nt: TGCGCCAGCAGCCAAGATTGGGGACAGGGTTGGCAGCCCCAGCATTTT
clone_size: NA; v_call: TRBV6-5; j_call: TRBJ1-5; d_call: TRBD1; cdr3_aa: CASSRDRGYNQPQHF; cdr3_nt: TGTGCCAGCAGCAGGGACAGGGGATACAATCAGCCCCAGCATTTT
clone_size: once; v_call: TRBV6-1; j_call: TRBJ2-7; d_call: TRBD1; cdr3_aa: CASSDDRAERRRYF; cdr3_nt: TGTGCCAGCAGTGATGACAGGGCCGAAAGAAGAAGGTACTTC
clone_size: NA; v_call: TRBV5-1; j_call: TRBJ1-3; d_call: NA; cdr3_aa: CASSLPTGNSGNTIYF; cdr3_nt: TGCGCCAGCAGCTTGCCCACAGGGAACTCTGGAAACACCATATATTTT
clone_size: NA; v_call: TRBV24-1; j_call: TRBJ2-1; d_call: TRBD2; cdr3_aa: CATSGVVGGGANEQFF; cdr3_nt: TGTGCCACCAGTGGGGTCGTGGGCGGGGGGGCTAATGAGCAGTTCTTC
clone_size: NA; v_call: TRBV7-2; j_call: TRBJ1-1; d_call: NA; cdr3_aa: CASSSLGAGPRAFF; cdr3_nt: TGTGCCAGCAGCTCCCTGGGGGCAGGCCCTAGAGCTTTCTTT
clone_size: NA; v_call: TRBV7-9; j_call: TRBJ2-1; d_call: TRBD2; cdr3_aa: CASTKGGLDNNEQFF; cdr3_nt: TGTGCCAGCACTAAGGGAGGACTAGATAACAATGAGCAGTTCTTC
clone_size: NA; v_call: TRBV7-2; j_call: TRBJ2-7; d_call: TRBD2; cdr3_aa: CASSPSGGLTYEQYF; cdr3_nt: TGTGCCAGCAGCCCCAGCGGGGGGCTTACCTACGAGCAGTACTTC
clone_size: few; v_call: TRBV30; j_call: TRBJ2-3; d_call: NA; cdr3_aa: CAWSGLAHTDTQYF; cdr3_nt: TGTGCCTGGAGTGGCCTGGCTCACACAGATACGCAGTATTTT
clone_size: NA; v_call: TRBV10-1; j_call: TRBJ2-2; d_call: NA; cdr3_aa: CASSPGPTGELFF; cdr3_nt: TGCGCCAGCAGTCCGGGTCCCACCGGGGAGCTGTTTTTT
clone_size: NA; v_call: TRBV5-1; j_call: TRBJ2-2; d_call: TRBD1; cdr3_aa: CASSSKGQVNTGELFF; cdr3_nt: TGCGCCAGCAGCTCAAAGGGACAGGTGAACACCGGGGAGCTGTTTTTT